This entry features one TCR beta chain sequence. Its antigen is unidentified. The source of the sample is a study of T cells in localized non-small cell lung cancer. General observations from the study: Within adjacent lung there appeared a median approximately 62 of the top 100 tumor clones. Uninvolved adjacent lung, not tumor, had the highest T cell clonality. A single tumor region was sequenced, leaving heterogeneity possible.

The repertoire was sequenced with immunoSEQ multiplex PCR; TCRdb's copy has only in-frame clones and lacks some. This sample has about 21,000 clones, with 88% found just once. There are 14 residues in the CDR3. V was trimmed by 1 base and J by 7 bases, leaving 11 bases between them. The germline V gene has CDR1 MNHEY and CDR2 SMNVEV (reference sequence). The specimen comprised peripheral blood mononuclear cells, sampled before any cancer treatment. The chain links TRBV27 to TRBJ1-5, with D perhaps matching TRBD1 (5 bases). The TCR sequence derives from a male donor aged 60 or over with stage II lung adenocarcinoma. The CDR3 region is CASSLYGAGQPQHF. CDR3 bases: TGTGCCAGCAGTTTATATGGGGCAGGGCAGCCCCAGCATTTT.